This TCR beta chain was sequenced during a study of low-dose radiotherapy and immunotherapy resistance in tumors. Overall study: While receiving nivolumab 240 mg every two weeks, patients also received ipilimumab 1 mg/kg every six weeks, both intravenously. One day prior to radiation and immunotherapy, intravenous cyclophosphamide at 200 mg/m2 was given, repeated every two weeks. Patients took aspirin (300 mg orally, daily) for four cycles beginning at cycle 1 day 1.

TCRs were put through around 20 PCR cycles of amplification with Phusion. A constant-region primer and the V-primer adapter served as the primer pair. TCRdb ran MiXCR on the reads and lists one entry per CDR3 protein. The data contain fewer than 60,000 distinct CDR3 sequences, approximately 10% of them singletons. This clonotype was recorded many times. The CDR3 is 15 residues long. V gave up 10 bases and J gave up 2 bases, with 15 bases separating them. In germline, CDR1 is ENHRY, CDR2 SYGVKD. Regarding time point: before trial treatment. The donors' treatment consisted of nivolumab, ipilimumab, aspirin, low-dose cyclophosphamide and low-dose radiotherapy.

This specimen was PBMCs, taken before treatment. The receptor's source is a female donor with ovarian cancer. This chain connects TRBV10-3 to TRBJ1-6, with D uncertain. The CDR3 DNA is TGTGCCACCGCGGAGGAGACGCCCTATAATTCACCCCTCCACTTT. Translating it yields CATAEETPYNSPLHF.